This T cell receptor beta chain was sequenced for a study of T cells in Graves' hyperthyroidism and ophthalmopathy. Amplified regions were TCR beta CDR3 sequences from RNA transcripts. A first-round RT-PCR of the TCR CDR3 used the HTBI primer set. Each CDR3 protein gets one entry after TCRdb re-called the multiplex PCR reads with MiXCR. The top ten hold less than 20% of the sample, which has 350,000 or so distinct CDR3 sequences, 15% to 20% seen once. This clonotype was recorded many times. From approximately 9.5 ml of fresh peripheral blood, PBMCs were isolated. Sequencing was performed on blood. The TCR originated in a woman in her forties with Graves' ophthalmopathy.

CDR3 sequence reads: CASSLVWQPNTEAFF. For the CDR3, the DNA is TGTGCCAGCAGCTTAGTTTGGCAGCCGAACACTGAAGCTTTCTTT. The chain is built from TRBV11-2 and TRBJ1-1; D gene ambiguous. The V end lost 1 base, the J end lost 1 base, and 10 bases lay between the germline ends. Germline V CDR1 and CDR2: SGHAT, FQNNGV. The CDR3 is 15 residues long. Full variable domain (rest looked up from reference TRBV11-2 and TRBJ1-1): EAGVAQSPRYKIIEKRQSVAFWCNPISGHATLYWYQQILGQGPKLLIQFQNNGVVDDSQLPKDRFSAERLKGVDSTLKIQPAKLEDSAVYLCASSLVWQPNTEAFFGQGTRLTVV.